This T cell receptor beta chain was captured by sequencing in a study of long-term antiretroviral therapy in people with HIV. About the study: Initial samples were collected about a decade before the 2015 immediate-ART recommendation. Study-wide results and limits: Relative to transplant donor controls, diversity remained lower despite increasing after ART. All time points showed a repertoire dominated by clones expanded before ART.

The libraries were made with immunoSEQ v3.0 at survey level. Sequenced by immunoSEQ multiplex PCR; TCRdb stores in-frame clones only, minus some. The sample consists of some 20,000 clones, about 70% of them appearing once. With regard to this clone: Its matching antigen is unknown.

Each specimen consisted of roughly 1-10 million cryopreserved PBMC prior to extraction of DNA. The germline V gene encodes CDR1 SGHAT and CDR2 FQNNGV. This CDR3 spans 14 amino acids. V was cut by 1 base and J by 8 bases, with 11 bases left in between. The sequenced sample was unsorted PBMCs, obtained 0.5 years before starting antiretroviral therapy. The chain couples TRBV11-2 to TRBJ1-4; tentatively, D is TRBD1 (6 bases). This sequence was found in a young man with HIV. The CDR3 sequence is CASSLAQGREKLFF. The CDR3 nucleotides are TGTGCCAGCAGCTTAGCACAGGGTCGCGAAAAACTGTTTTTT.